The 15 T cell receptor beta chains in this list originate from one sample, sequenced in a study of blood T cells in healthy people across ages. A sample-barcoded 5' primer and a J-beta primer mix were used in a second PCR of roughly 6 to 11 cycles. TCRdb ran MiXCR on the 5' RACE reads and lists one entry per CDR3 protein. The table lists roughly 1.9 million distinct CDR3 sequences, 30% to 40% of them singletons, with 23% in the top ten. The specimen sequenced was blood. These receptors all come from a human donor in good health.

V and J are TRBV5-6 and TRBJ2-7; 7 nucleotides line up with TRBD1. The CDR3 loop spans 13 amino acids. Germline V lookup: CDR1 SGHDT, CDR2 YYEEEE. The J segment lost 6 bases and the V segment lost 2 bases, leaving 5 bases of the junction unmatched. The CDR3 region has the DNA TGTGCCAGCAGCTTTCGGACAGGAGCCGAGCAGTACTTC. As protein: CASSFRTGAEQYF.

This clonotype has only a few counts. V and J are TRBV12-5 and TRBJ1-5; D is possibly TRBD1 (6 bases). The CDR3 is made up of 15 amino acids. Trimming left V 1 base short and J 6 bases short, with 13 bases between. Germline V gene sequence: CDR1 LGHNT, CDR2 FRNRAP. CDR3 in DNA: TGTGCTAGTGGTTTGGAAGAACAGGGTCGTCAGCCCCAGCATTTT. Translated, it gives CASGLEEQGRQPQHF.

To note about this clonotype: A read error may produce the germline difference seen at one junction end. The J gene is TRBJ2-3, the V gene TRBV4-2, with D perhaps assigned TRBD1 or TRBD2 (5 bases each). Germline V gene lookup returns CDR1 LGHNA and CDR2 YNFKEQ. The CDR3 runs to 16 residues. For the CDR3, the DNA is TGTGCCAGCAGCCAAAGAGCGGCAGGGAACACAGCTACGCAGTATTTT. This encodes CASSQRAAGNTATQYF.

This clonotype was found a few times. For the CDR3, the DNA is TGTGCCAGCAGTTTAAACAGGGGAGGCGCAGATACGCAGTATTTT. Translation gives CASSLNRGGADTQYF. V and J are TRBV12-3 or TRBV12-4 and TRBJ2-3, with a weak D call TRBD1 (7 bases). The CDR3 is made up of 15 amino acids. Trimming removed 2 bases from V and 4 bases from J, with 13 bases in between.

This clonotype was seen more than once but under ten times. V usage is TRBV20-1 and J usage is TRBJ2-3; 7 nucleotides line up with TRBD2. Germline CDR1 DFQATT, CDR2 SNEGSKA (reference sequence). The CDR3 covers 17 residues. The V and J ends lost 0 bases and 0 bases, in that order; junction bases with no gene match: 9. The CDR3 region is CSARDYGGGGSTDTQYF. CDR3 DNA sequence: TGCAGTGCTAGAGATTATGGCGGCGGGGGTAGCACAGATACGCAGTATTTT.

This clonotype was counted only a few times. The rearrangement uses TRBV5-6 and TRBJ1-2, with 8 positions matching TRBD1. Per the germline V gene, CDR1 is SGHDT and CDR2 is YYEEEE. With 2 bases clipped from V and 4 bases from J, the junction kept 7 bases outside the gene matches. The CDR3 totals 15 residues. The chain's CDR3 is CASSLWTGKTYGYTF. CDR3 bases: TGTGCCAGCAGCTTATGGACAGGGAAAACCTATGGCTACACCTTC.

The chain uses TRBV10-3 and TRBJ2-5; D is ambiguous. This CDR3 spans 15 amino acids. The ends were cut back, 2 bases at V and 5 bases at J, with 15 bases in the middle. Germline V gene data show CDR1 as ENHRY and CDR2 as SYGVKD. The CDR3 reads CAISEGPITEETQYF. The DNA of the CDR3 is TGTGCCATCAGTGAGGGCCCTATAACGGAGGAGACCCAGTACTTC.

The chain combines TRBV6-5 with TRBJ1-2; D perhaps matches TRBD1 (5 bases). Trimming took 4 bases from V and 6 from J, leaving 12 bases between them. Per germline, CDR1 MNHEY and CDR2 SVGAGI. The CDR3 length is 13 residues. The CDR3 reads CASSSSEGNGYTF. The CDR3 DNA reads TGTGCCAGCAGTTCCAGTGAGGGGAATGGCTACACCTTC.

V is TRBV20-1 and J is TRBJ1-1; D is undetermined. This CDR3 contains 15 residues. V was shortened by 1 base and J by 1 base, with 13 bases between the two germline ends. The germline CDR1 and CDR2 sequences are DFQATT and SNEGSKA (reference sequence). CDR3 residues: CSARVVGLRNTEAFF. The CDR3, as DNA: TGCAGTGCTAGAGTGGTTGGGCTCCGGAACACTGAAGCTTTCTTT.

This clonotype appeared a few times. V and J are TRBV24-1 and TRBJ2-5; D is uncertain. Between the trimmed V and J ends, which lost 9 bases and 4 bases, there was a span of 26 bases. Germline V lookup: CDR1 KGHDR, CDR2 SFDVKD. The length of the CDR3 is 17 residues. The CDR3 sequence is CATSPSIGLLSGETQYF. The CDR3 nucleotides read TGTGCCACCTCCCCCTCCATTGGTTTGCTGTCGGGAGAGACCCAGTACTTC.

This clonotype came up a few times. The chain carries TRBV5-1 and TRBJ2-7; either TRBD1 or TRBD2 may supply D (6 bases each). This CDR3 spans 15 amino acids. Deletions cut 0 bases from V and 6 bases from J, with 16 bases between. Germline lookup yields CDR1 SGHRS and CDR2 YFSETQ. This CDR3 is CASSLEAGDLIEQYF. In DNA form, the CDR3 reads TGCGCCAGCAGCTTGGAAGCAGGGGACTTAATCGAGCAGTACTTC.

This clonotype was observed a handful of times. V usage is TRBV6-5 and J usage is TRBJ1-2; D unresolved. CDR3 length: 11 amino acids. Looked up from germline, CDR1 is MNHEY and CDR2 is SVGAGI. V was clipped by 6 bases and J by 10 bases, with 12 bases between them. CDR3 coding DNA: TGTGCCAGCAGCTCCGGGTTCCACTACACCTTC. Translating it yields CASSSGFHYTF.

The sample holds a few counts of this clonotype. The rearrangement uses TRBV7-2 and TRBJ2-7; TRBD1 might be the D (5 bases). Per germline, CDR1 SGHTA and CDR2 FQGNSA. V gave up 2 bases and J gave up 0 bases, with 14 bases separating them. The CDR3 totals 16 residues. The CDR3 loop is CASSLSGSGASYEQYF. The CDR3 region has the DNA TGTGCCAGCAGCTTATCAGGGTCGGGCGCCTCCTACGAGCAGTACTTC.

The chain links TRBV9 to TRBJ2-2; D may correspond to TRBD1 or TRBD2 (5 bases each). V was clipped by 5 bases and J by 4 bases, with 15 bases between them. The CDR3 spans 15 residues. CDR1 is SGDLS, CDR2 YYNGEE, per germline. The CDR3 sequence is CASSVGTLGTGELFF. For the CDR3, the DNA is TGTGCCAGCAGTGTCGGGACGTTGGGCACCGGGGAGCTGTTTTTT.

V usage is TRBV12-3 or TRBV12-4 and J usage is TRBJ2-7; 9 positions agree with TRBD2. This CDR3 contains 17 residues. Trimming removed 4 bases from V and 3 bases from J; junction bases left unmatched: 13. The CDR3 nucleotides read TGTGCCAGCAGTTCCGCTAGCGGGGCACAGGGGTACTACGAGCAGTACTTC. The encoded protein is CASSSASGAQGYYEQYF.